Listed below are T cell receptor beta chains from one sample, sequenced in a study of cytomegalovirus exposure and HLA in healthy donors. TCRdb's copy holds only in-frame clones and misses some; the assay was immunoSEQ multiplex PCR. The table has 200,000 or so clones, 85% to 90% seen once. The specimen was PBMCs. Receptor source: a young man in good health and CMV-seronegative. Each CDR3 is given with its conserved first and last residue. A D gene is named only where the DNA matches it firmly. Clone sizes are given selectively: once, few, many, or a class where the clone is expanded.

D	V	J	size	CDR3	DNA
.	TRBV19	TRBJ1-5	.	CASSRGRPEGPQHF	TGTGCCAGTAGTAGGGGGCGGCCAGAAGGGCCCCAGCATTTT
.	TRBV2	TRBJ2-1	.	CASGAQGVYEQFF	TGTGCCAGTGGGGCCCAAGGAGTATATGAGCAGTTCTTC
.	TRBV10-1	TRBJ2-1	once	CASLRRYNEQFF	TGCGCCAGCTTGAGGCGGTACAATGAGCAGTTCTTC
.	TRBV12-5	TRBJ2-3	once	CASGGLTGTTDTQYF	TGTGCTAGTGGCGGGTTGACGGGAACCACAGATACGCAGTATTTT
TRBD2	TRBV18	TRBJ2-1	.	CASSPRFSGSSYNEQFF	TGTGCCAGCTCACCGCGATTCAGCGGGAGCTCCTACAATGAGCAGTTCTTC
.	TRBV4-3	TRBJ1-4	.	CASSQEWGGGEKLFF	TGCGCCAGCAGCCAAGAATGGGGGGGTGGGGAAAAACTGTTTTTT
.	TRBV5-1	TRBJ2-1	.	CASSLANTPTSSYNEQFF	TGCGCCAGCAGCCTCGCAAATACACCGACTAGCTCCTACAATGAGCAGTTCTTC
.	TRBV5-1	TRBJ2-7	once	CASSQQGVGGYEQYF	TGCGCCAGCAGCCAACAGGGTGTTGGCGGCTACGAGCAGTACTTC
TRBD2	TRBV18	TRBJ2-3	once	CASSTLAGGEDTQYF	TGTGCCAGCTCAACCCTAGCGGGGGGTGAAGATACGCAGTATTTT
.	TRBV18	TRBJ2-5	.	CASSPSASLGTQYF	TGTGCCAGCTCACCATCGGCTAGCCTCGGGACCCAGTACTTC
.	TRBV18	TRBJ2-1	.	CASSPDYYNEQFF	TGTGCCAGCTCACCAGACTATTACAATGAGCAGTTCTTC
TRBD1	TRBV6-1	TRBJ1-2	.	CASTSGTGESRSTF	TGTGCCAGCACATCAGGGACAGGAGAATCGAGGAGCACCTTC
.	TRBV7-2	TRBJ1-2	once	CASSLWGGAMGYGYTF	TGTGCCAGCAGCTTATGGGGGGGGGCGATGGGCTATGGCTACACCTTC
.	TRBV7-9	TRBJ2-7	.	CASSLPRAEELYF	TGTGCCAGCAGCCTACCCAGGGCAGAAGAGTTGTACTTC
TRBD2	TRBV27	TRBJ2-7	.	CASSYNANGGGFYEQYF	TGTGCCAGCAGTTATAACGCAAACGGCGGGGGGTTCTACGAGCAGTACTTC
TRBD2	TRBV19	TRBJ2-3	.	CASSLLSSGARTDTQYF	TGTGCCAGTAGTCTCCTCTCTAGCGGGGCCCGCACAGATACGCAGTATTTT
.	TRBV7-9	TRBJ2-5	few	CASSSLRGQETQYF	TGTGCCAGCAGCTCCTTACGGGGACAAGAGACCCAGTACTTC
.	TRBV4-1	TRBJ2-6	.	CASSQVPYGDSGANVLTF	TGCGCCAGCAGCCAAGTCCCTTACGGAGACTCTGGGGCCAACGTCCTGACTTTC
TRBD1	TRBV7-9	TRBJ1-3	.	CSSIPRGTGNTIYF	TGTTCCAGCATCCCCAGGGGGACTGGAAACACCATATATTTT
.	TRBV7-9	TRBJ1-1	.	CASSNLLTAVNTEAFF	TGTGCCAGCAGCAACCTATTGACAGCAGTTAACACTGAAGCTTTCTTT
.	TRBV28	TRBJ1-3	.	CASSFPFRGGNTIYF	TGTGCCAGCAGTTTTCCCTTCCGTGGCGGAAACACCATATATTTT
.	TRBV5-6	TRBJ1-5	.	CASSHSFVQGNQPQHF	TGTGCCAGCAGTCACTCGTTTGTGCAGGGCAATCAGCCCCAGCATTTT
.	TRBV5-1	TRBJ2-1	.	CASGGTTGDNEQFF	TGCGCCAGCGGTGGAACCACGGGTGACAATGAGCAGTTCTTC
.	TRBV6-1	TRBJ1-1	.	CASSEAGGAVAFF	TGTGCCAGCAGTGAAGCTGGAGGGGCTGTTGCTTTCTTT
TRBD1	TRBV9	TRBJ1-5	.	CASSEGGGNQPQHF	TGTGCCAGCAGCGAAGGGGGCGGGAATCAGCCCCAGCATTTT
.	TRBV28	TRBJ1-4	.	CASSVLREKLFF	TGTGCCAGCAGTGTTCTCCGGGAAAAACTGTTTTTT
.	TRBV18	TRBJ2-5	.	CASSGGGETQYF	TGTGCCAGCTCAGGTGGCGGGGAGACCCAGTACTTC
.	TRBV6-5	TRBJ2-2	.	CASSYDSGELFF	TGTGCCAGCAGTTACGACTCCGGGGAGCTGTTTTTT
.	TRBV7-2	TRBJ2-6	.	CASSQPQGSGANVLTF	TGTGCCAGCAGCCAGCCCCAGGGATCAGGGGCCAACGTCCTGACTTTC
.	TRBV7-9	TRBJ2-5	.	CASSLVLRETQYF	TGTGCCAGCAGCTTAGTCCTGAGAGAGACCCAGTACTTC
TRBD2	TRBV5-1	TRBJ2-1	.	CASRGTSGAYNEQFF	TGCGCCAGCAGAGGAACTAGCGGCGCCTACAATGAGCAGTTCTTC
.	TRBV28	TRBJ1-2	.	CASSMTGVRGYTF	TGTGCCAGCAGCATGACAGGTGTACGGGGCTACACCTTC
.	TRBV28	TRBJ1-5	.	CASSQGNQPQHF	TGTGCCAGCAGTCAGGGGAATCAGCCCCAGCATTTT
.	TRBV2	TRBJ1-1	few	CASSDLVVGSAFF	TGTGCCAGCAGTGACTTAGTCGTCGGTTCTGCTTTCTTT
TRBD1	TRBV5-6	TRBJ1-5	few	CASSLAYRFGQGDNQPQHF	TGTGCCAGCAGCTTGGCCTATAGATTCGGACAGGGGGACAATCAGCCCCAGCATTTT
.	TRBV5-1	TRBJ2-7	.	CASSSRQQGWEQYF	TGCGCCAGCAGCTCCCGTCAGCAGGGATGGGAGCAGTACTTC